These T cell receptor beta chains were read from a single sample in a study of spatial heterogeneity in lung cancer. In TCRdb, the 5' RACE reads were re-called with MiXCR into one record per CDR3 protein. The table shows about 7,000 distinct CDR3 sequences, with about an eighth occurring only once. Sequenced here: lung tumor tissue, sampled at surgery. The receptors originated from a male donor with early-stage non-small cell lung cancer. Both conserved end residues are part of each CDR3. Fields, in order: J gene, V gene, clone size, D gene, CDR3 DNA, CDR3 protein. A D gene is named only where the DNA matches it firmly. Size is stated for part of the rows, as once, few or many counts, or as a class when the clone is expanded.

J gene: TRBJ1-5
V gene: TRBV20-1
clone size: many
D gene: -
CDR3 DNA: TGCAGTGTCTTAGTGGGATCGGGTGGTAGCAATCAGCCCCAGCATTTT
CDR3 protein: CSVLVGSGGSNQPQHF

J gene: TRBJ2-2
V gene: TRBV6-1
clone size: few
D gene: TRBD1
CDR3 DNA: TGTGCCAGCAGTGGACACAGGGGCCCTTTCCCCGGGGAGCTGTTTTTT
CDR3 protein: CASSGHRGPFPGELFF

J gene: TRBJ2-1
V gene: TRBV5-1
clone size: many
D gene: -
CDR3 DNA: TGCGCCAGCAGCCCGGCCGGGACCAACAATGAGCAGTTCTTC
CDR3 protein: CASSPAGTNNEQFF

J gene: TRBJ2-1
V gene: TRBV7-8
clone size: medium-sized
D gene: -
CDR3 DNA: TGTGCCAGCAGCTTAGAACACAATGAGCAGTTCTTC
CDR3 protein: CASSLEHNEQFF

J gene: TRBJ1-5
V gene: TRBV4-2
clone size: medium-sized
D gene: -
CDR3 DNA: TGTGCCAGCAGCCAAGCAGCCGGGGATCAGCCCCAGCATTTT
CDR3 protein: CASSQAAGDQPQHF

J gene: TRBJ2-1
V gene: TRBV5-4
clone size: many
D gene: -
CDR3 DNA: TGTGCCAGCAGCTTGGACGGGAGCAATGAGCAGTTCTTC
CDR3 protein: CASSLDGSNEQFF

J gene: TRBJ2-3
V gene: TRBV12-3/TRBV12-4
clone size: many
D gene: -
CDR3 DNA: TGTGCCAGCGGGTTCGGCTCTCCCGCAGGGATTCGAGATACGCAGTATTTT
CDR3 protein: CASGFGSPAGIRDTQYF

J gene: TRBJ2-3
V gene: TRBV20-1
clone size: -
D gene: -
CDR3 DNA: TGCAGTGCTAGAGTTGAGGGGTCAGATACGCAGTATTTT
CDR3 protein: CSARVEGSDTQYF

J gene: TRBJ1-6
V gene: TRBV28
clone size: -
D gene: -
CDR3 DNA: TGTGCCAGCAGTTGGGGTTCACCCCTCCACTTT
CDR3 protein: CASSWGSPLHF

J gene: TRBJ2-3
V gene: TRBV28
clone size: medium-sized
D gene: -
CDR3 DNA: TGTGCCAGCCAGGAGCCGACACCAGATACGCAGTATTTT
CDR3 protein: CASQEPTPDTQYF

J gene: TRBJ2-3
V gene: TRBV28
clone size: medium-sized
D gene: -
CDR3 DNA: TGTGCCAGCAGTACTCCCGACCGGGTGGATACGCAGTATTTT
CDR3 protein: CASSTPDRVDTQYF

J gene: TRBJ2-7
V gene: TRBV14
clone size: many
D gene: -
CDR3 DNA: TGTGCCAGCTCCGACAGGATGACCTACGAGCAGTACTTC
CDR3 protein: CASSDRMTYEQYF

J gene: TRBJ1-2
V gene: TRBV9
clone size: many
D gene: -
CDR3 DNA: TGTGCCAGCAGCCTGGGTCTGGCTAACTATGGCTACACCTTC
CDR3 protein: CASSLGLANYGYTF

J gene: TRBJ2-3
V gene: TRBV4-1
clone size: -
D gene: TRBD2
CDR3 DNA: TGCGCCAGCAGCCCACGACTAGCGGGTGATTTCACAGATACGCAGTATTTT
CDR3 protein: CASSPRLAGDFTDTQYF

J gene: TRBJ2-2
V gene: TRBV18
clone size: few
D gene: TRBD1
CDR3 DNA: TGCGCCAGCTCACCTCCTGGACAGGCGCTGACGAGGGAGCTGTTTTTT
CDR3 protein: CASSPPGQALTRELFF

J gene: TRBJ1-1
V gene: TRBV7-9
clone size: many
D gene: -
CDR3 DNA: TGTGCCAGCAGCTTAACCCGACAGCCGAACACTGAAGCTTTCTTT
CDR3 protein: CASSLTRQPNTEAFF

J gene: TRBJ2-1
V gene: TRBV7-2
clone size: few
D gene: TRBD1
CDR3 DNA: TGTGCCAGCAGGGACAGGAGCTCCTACAATGAGCAGTTCTTC
CDR3 protein: CASRDRSSYNEQFF

J gene: TRBJ2-3
V gene: TRBV6-1
clone size: medium-sized
D gene: TRBD2
CDR3 DNA: TGTGCCAGCAGTGAGACTAGCAGCCAGAATACGCAGTATTTT
CDR3 protein: CASSETSSQNTQYF

J gene: TRBJ2-2
V gene: TRBV11-1
clone size: many
D gene: -
CDR3 DNA: TGTGCCAGCAGCTCGGGGGCTTTCACCGGGGAGCTGTTTTTT
CDR3 protein: CASSSGAFTGELFF

J gene: TRBJ1-2
V gene: TRBV28
clone size: many
D gene: -
CDR3 DNA: TGTGCCAGCAAATGGGGCTACCATGACCGCTACACCTTC
CDR3 protein: CASKWGYHDRYTF

J gene: TRBJ1-2
V gene: TRBV2
clone size: many
D gene: -
CDR3 DNA: TGTGCCAGCAGTGGGTCGGGGCCTAACTATGGCTACACCTTC
CDR3 protein: CASSGSGPNYGYTF

J gene: TRBJ1-5
V gene: TRBV3-1
clone size: medium-sized
D gene: -
CDR3 DNA: TGTGCCAGCAGCCAAGGCAGATTTAGCAATCAGCCCCAGCATTTT
CDR3 protein: CASSQGRFSNQPQHF

J gene: TRBJ2-5
V gene: TRBV15
clone size: many
D gene: TRBD1
CDR3 DNA: TGTGCCACCAGCAGAGATGGGGCAGGGGGCGAGACCCAGTACTTC
CDR3 protein: CATSRDGAGGETQYF

J gene: TRBJ1-4
V gene: TRBV12-3/TRBV12-4
clone size: few
D gene: -
CDR3 DNA: TGTGCCAGCAGCAAATCGGGTCCCTCTTATGATAATGAAAAACTGTTTTTT
CDR3 protein: CASSKSGPSYDNEKLFF

J gene: TRBJ1-2
V gene: TRBV20-1
clone size: medium-sized
D gene: -
CDR3 DNA: TGCAGTGCTAGAAGTTTGCCTGACTACACCTTC
CDR3 protein: CSARSLPDYTF

J gene: TRBJ2-1
V gene: TRBV5-1
clone size: many
D gene: -
CDR3 DNA: TGCGCCAGCAGCTTGAGGCAGGGGGGAAACAATGAGCAGTTCTTC
CDR3 protein: CASSLRQGGNNEQFF

J gene: TRBJ2-1
V gene: TRBV6-1
clone size: many
D gene: TRBD2
CDR3 DNA: TGTGCCAGCAGTGCGACTAGCGGGGGGGCCGTTCAGCAGTTCTTC
CDR3 protein: CASSATSGGAVQQFF

J gene: TRBJ2-1
V gene: TRBV5-8
clone size: few
D gene: -
CDR3 DNA: TGTGCCAGCAGCTTGGGACAGGTCGTACACAATGAGCAGTTCTTC
CDR3 protein: CASSLGQVVHNEQFF

J gene: TRBJ2-7
V gene: TRBV15
clone size: medium-sized
D gene: TRBD1
CDR3 DNA: TGTGCCACCAGCAGATACGACAGGGGGTACGAGCAGTACTTC
CDR3 protein: CATSRYDRGYEQYF

J gene: TRBJ1-6
V gene: TRBV14
clone size: -
D gene: -
CDR3 DNA: TGTGCCAGCAGCCAAGAAATCGGGGGGCTAAGGAATTCACCCCTCCACTTT
CDR3 protein: CASSQEIGGLRNSPLHF

J gene: TRBJ2-7
V gene: TRBV7-9
clone size: many
D gene: TRBD2
CDR3 DNA: TGTGCCAGCAGCCCCCTACCCGGACTAGCCGGACGAGGCGGCTACGAGCAGTACTTC
CDR3 protein: CASSPLPGLAGRGGYEQYF

J gene: TRBJ1-2
V gene: TRBV12-3/TRBV12-4
clone size: many
D gene: TRBD1
CDR3 DNA: TGTGCCAGCAGAACACAGGGGGGTGGCTACACCTTC
CDR3 protein: CASRTQGGGYTF

J gene: TRBJ1-1
V gene: TRBV30
clone size: many
D gene: -
CDR3 DNA: TGTGCCTGCTCGGACAGCAAGTGGGCTTTCTTT
CDR3 protein: CACSDSKWAFF

J gene: TRBJ1-4
V gene: TRBV12-3/TRBV12-4
clone size: many
D gene: -
CDR3 DNA: TGTGCCAGCAGTGAAACCCCAGGGTATCTGTTTTTT
CDR3 protein: CASSETPGYLFF

J gene: TRBJ2-5
V gene: TRBV12-3/TRBV12-4
clone size: many
D gene: TRBD1
CDR3 DNA: TGTGCCAGCAGTGTACAGGGGGCCGCTCAAGAGACCCAGTACTTC
CDR3 protein: CASSVQGAAQETQYF

J gene: TRBJ1-1
V gene: TRBV10-1
clone size: large
D gene: -
CDR3 DNA: TGCGCCAGCAGTCCGACAGGTCTGAACACTGAAGCTTTCTTT
CDR3 protein: CASSPTGLNTEAFF

J gene: TRBJ1-1
V gene: TRBV12-3/TRBV12-4
clone size: many
D gene: -
CDR3 DNA: TGTGCCAGCAGTCTCCAGACAGGTGATAACACTGAAGCTTTCTTT
CDR3 protein: CASSLQTGDNTEAFF

J gene: TRBJ2-7
V gene: TRBV24-1
clone size: medium-sized
D gene: -
CDR3 DNA: TGTGCCACCAGTGATTCTTACTACAGTTCCATGGGCGAGCAGTACTTC
CDR3 protein: CATSDSYYSSMGEQYF